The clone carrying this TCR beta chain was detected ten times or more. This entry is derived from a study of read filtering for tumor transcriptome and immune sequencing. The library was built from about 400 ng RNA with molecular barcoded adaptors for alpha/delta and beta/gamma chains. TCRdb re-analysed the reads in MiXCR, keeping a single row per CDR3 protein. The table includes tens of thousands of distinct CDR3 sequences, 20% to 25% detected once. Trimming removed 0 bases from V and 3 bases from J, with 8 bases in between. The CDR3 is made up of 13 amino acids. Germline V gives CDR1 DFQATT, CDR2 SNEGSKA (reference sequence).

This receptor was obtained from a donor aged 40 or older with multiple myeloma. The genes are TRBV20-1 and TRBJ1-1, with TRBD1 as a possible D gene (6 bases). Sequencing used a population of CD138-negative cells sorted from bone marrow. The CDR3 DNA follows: TGCAGTGCTAGAGAAACAGGGTACACTGAAGCTTTCTTT. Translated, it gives CSARETGYTEAFF.